The following is a T cell receptor (beta chain) sequence with its context. The sample comes from a study of CD8+ T cells in alopecia areata. Treatment described: oral pan-JAK inhibitor, 5-10 mg twice daily. Germline V gives CDR1 SGHDT, CDR2 YYEEEE. The CDR3 is 13 residues long. Trimming stripped 0 bases from V and 2 bases from J, with 5 bases between. Extraction of RNA preceded its reverse transcription into cDNA, which served as the sequencing template. Clones were sequenced by immunoSEQ multiplex PCR, and TCRdb holds only the in-frame ones, with some missing. In the table there are 80,000 or so clones, around 66% of which are singletons.

This clonotype was sampled from a human donor with alopecia areata. The J gene is TRBJ2-5, the V gene TRBV5-6; D gene ambiguous. Sequences were derived from CD8+ T cells sorted from blood, sampled at week 24, from a patient treated with tofacitinib. This CDR3 is CASSLAAQETQYF. The CDR3 bases are TGTGCCAGCAGCTTGGCTGCTCAAGAGACCCAGTACTTC.